The 24 T cell receptor beta chains reported below all come from one sample, sequenced in a study of Graves' ophthalmopathy and Graves' hyperthyroidism. CDR3 regions of TCR beta were amplified from RNA transcripts. First-round RT-PCR with HTBI primers preceded a second-round multiplex PCR. Each CDR3 protein is one row after TCRdb ran MiXCR on the multiplex PCR reads. Of about 1.1 million distinct CDR3 sequences listed, 36% were seen once; the top ten hold approximately 10%. Sample: peripheral blood or thyroid tissue (not recorded which). These receptor sequences come from an adult man with Graves' hyperthyroidism.

This clonotype has more than one count but fewer than ten. The chain is built from TRBV7-9 and TRBJ1-2; D not resolved. V dropped 5 bases and J dropped 3 bases, with 10 bases sitting between them. The length of the CDR3 is 13 residues. Germline values: CDR1 SEHNR, CDR2 FQNEAQ (reference sequence). The chain's CDR3 is CASSRRTDYGYTF. CDR3 sequence (DNA): TGTGCCAGCAGCCGCAGGACGGACTATGGCTACACCTTC. Drawing the rest from reference TRBV7-9 and TRBJ1-2, the complete variable domain is DTGVSQNPRHKITKRGQNVTFRCDPISEHNRLYWYRQTLGQGPEFLTYFQNEAQLEKSRLLSDRFSAERPKGSFSTLEIQRTEQGDSAMYLCASSRRTDYGYTFGSGTRLTVV.

This sequence joins TRBV19 and TRBJ2-2; D remains unclear. This CDR3 spans 15 amino acids. Germline V gene lookup returns CDR1 LNHDA and CDR2 SQIVND (reference sequence). V shed 3 bases and J shed 3 bases, with 11 bases lying between them. The CDR3, as DNA: TGTGCCAGTAGTATCCGGGTTCGGGACACCGGGGAGCTGTTTTTT. Its protein product is CASSIRVRDTGELFF. The variable domain in full, with the rest retrieved from reference TRBV19 and TRBJ2-2, is DGGITQSPKYLFRKEGQNVTLSCEQNLNHDAMYWYRQDPGQGLRLIYYSQIVNDFQKGDIAEGYSVSREKKESFPLTVTSAQKNPTAFYLCASSIRVRDTGELFFGEGSRLTVL.

The chain uses TRBV7-8 and TRBJ2-5, with TRBD1 as a possible D gene (5 bases). Between the trimmed V and J ends, which lost 5 bases and 2 bases, there was a span of 15 bases. This CDR3 comprises 15 residues. Germline-derived CDR1 and CDR2 are SGHVS and FQNEAQ. This CDR3 reads CASSSPWTRQETQYF. The CDR3 region has the DNA TGTGCCAGCAGCAGTCCCTGGACAAGACAAGAGACCCAGTACTTC.

This CDR3 reads CASSLALEKQYF. CDR3 sequence (DNA): TGTGCCAGCAGTTTAGCCCTAGAGAAGCAGTACTTC. The chain carries TRBV28 and TRBJ2-7; D remains ambiguous. The CDR3 totals 12 residues. Germline CDR1 and CDR2: MDHEN and SYDVKM. The germline V and J ends were trimmed by 2 bases and 8 bases, with 10 bases remaining between them.

This clonotype was detected ten times or more. The chain combines TRBV19 with TRBJ1-1; D gene uncertain. Trimming removed 5 bases at V and 0 bases at J, with 16 bases between. The CDR3 sequence is 16 residues long. Germline values: CDR1 LNHDA, CDR2 SQIVND (reference sequence). The CDR3 DNA is TGTGCCAGTAGTGTTGGATCCAATCCCCTGAACACTGAAGCTTTCTTT. This translates into CASSVGSNPLNTEAFF.

This clonotype was observed a handful of times. This chain links TRBV2 with TRBJ2-7; TRBD2 aligns across 7 bases. Per the germline V gene, CDR1 is SNHLY and CDR2 is FYNNEI. After removal of 6 bases from V and 4 bases from J, the junction contained 12 bases not matched to a gene. The CDR3 extends over 15 amino acids. Here the CDR3 DNA reads TGTGCCAGCAGCGAGGGAGGGGTAGCGGTGTACGAGCAGTACTTC. Residues: CASSEGGVAVYEQYF.

This clonotype was seen ten or more times. This chain uses TRBV7-9 with TRBJ1-2, with D uncertain. Germline CDR1 reads SEHNR; CDR2 reads FQNEAQ (reference sequence). V dropped 5 bases and J dropped 5 bases, with 18 bases sitting between them. There are 15 residues in the CDR3. CDR3 DNA sequence: TGTGCCAGCAGCACGCCGGACCGAAGGGAGTATGGCTACACCTTC. This encodes CASSTPDRREYGYTF.

A remark on this clonotype: A much larger clone sits a single nucleotide away, making a read error possible. The CDR3 spells CSVSRVRDNQPQHF. In DNA, the CDR3 is TGCAGCGTATCCCGGGTCAGGGACAATCAGCCCCAGCATTTT. The genes are TRBV20-1 and TRBJ1-5; D is possibly TRBD1 (5 bases). Germline CDR1 reads DFQATT; CDR2 reads SNEGSKA (reference sequence). The CDR3 consists of 14 residues.

This clonotype was found a few times. The junction departs from germline at one end; a sequencing error may be responsible. The rearrangement links TRBV7-2 to TRBJ2-7, with TRBD1 identical over 9 bases. The CDR3 is made up of 16 amino acids. From germline, CDR1 is SGHTA and CDR2 FQGNSA. CDR3 bases: TGCGCCAGCAGTGTCCTCGGGACAGGGCCTCCCTACGAGCAGTACTTC. It is translated as CASSVLGTGPPYEQYF.

V and J are TRBV20-1 and TRBJ1-6; D ambiguous. Germline-derived CDR1 and CDR2 are DFQATT and SNEGSKA (reference sequence). This CDR3 comprises 14 residues. Trimming stripped 6 bases from V and 5 bases from J, with 14 bases between. The CDR3 is CSAMSGVDNSPLHF. The CDR3 coding sequence is TGCAGTGCCATGAGCGGGGTGGATAATTCACCCCTCCACTTT.

The chain is built from TRBV6-5 and TRBJ2-5; either TRBD1 or TRBD2 may fit D (6 bases each). CDR3 length: 16 residues. Trimming left V 0 bases short and J 4 bases short, with 15 bases between. Germline V gives CDR1 MNHEY, CDR2 SVGAGI. The CDR3 nucleotides read TGTGCCAGCAGTTACTCGGCCGGGGGCGGCGTAGAGACCCAGTACTTC. Its translation is CASSYSAGGGVETQYF.

The chain employs TRBV25-1 and TRBJ2-2; 9 nucleotides line up with TRBD1. This CDR3 contains 14 residues. Germline assignment: CDR1 MGHDK and CDR2 SYGVNS. V dropped 4 bases and J dropped 6; count of bases not matched to a gene: 3. The CDR3 protein is CASSGTGESGELFF. Written as DNA, the CDR3 is TGTGCCAGCAGTGGGACAGGGGAATCCGGGGAGCTGTTTTTT.

The chain joins TRBV20-1 to TRBJ2-7; 13 bases agree with TRBD2. Germline CDR1 and CDR2: DFQATT and SNEGSKA (reference sequence). V lost 0 bases, J lost 0 bases, and 11 bases stayed unmatched. The CDR3 is 19 amino acids. CDR3 region: CSARDLRTSGGHLSYEQYF. The CDR3 region has the DNA TGCAGTGCTAGAGATCTCAGGACTAGCGGGGGCCATCTCTCCTACGAGCAGTACTTC.

This clonotype was detected a few times. V usage is TRBV7-2 and J usage is TRBJ1-3; weak D call: TRBD1 (5 bases). Looked up from germline, CDR1 is SGHTA and CDR2 is FQGNSA. V lost 7 bases and J 1 base, leaving 23 bases between the germline ends. The CDR3 length is 18 residues. The CDR3: CASTSASPGRRSGNTIYF. In DNA form, the CDR3 reads TGTGCCAGCACCTCAGCTTCTCCGGGACGCAGGTCTGGAAACACCATATATTTT.

V and J are TRBV5-1 and TRBJ2-6; D unclear. The CDR3 length is 14 residues. Germline V lookup: CDR1 SGHRS, CDR2 YFSETQ. V was pared by 4 bases and J by 4 bases, with 9 bases between. CDR3 amino acids: CASSNTRGANVLTF. The CDR3, as DNA: TGCGCCAGCAGCAATACTCGGGGGGCCAACGTCCTGACTTTC.

About this clonotype: One end of the junction varies from germline; a read error may be responsible. The chain is built from TRBV10-3 and TRBJ1-1; 8 bases are a match to TRBD1. The germline V gene encodes CDR1 ENHRY and CDR2 SYGVKD. This CDR3 comprises 16 residues. In DNA, the CDR3 is TGTGCCAGCAGTTACTCATACGACAGGGGGAACACTGAAGCTTTCTTT. Residues: CASSYSYDRGNTEAFF.

The rearrangement links TRBV14 to TRBJ1-4; 7 bases map to TRBD1. V was pared by 4 bases and J by 7 bases, with 9 bases of the junction left unmatched. Germline CDR1 reads SGHDN; CDR2 reads FVKESK. The CDR3 is 15 residues long. The CDR3 reads CASSPQTGWAEKLFF. CDR3 sequence (DNA): TGTGCCAGCAGCCCACAGACAGGGTGGGCTGAAAAACTGTTTTTT.

This clonotype occurred many times. The chain recombines TRBV20-1 with TRBJ2-7, with 9 bases that match TRBD1. The CDR3 totals 14 residues. In germline, CDR1 is DFQATT, CDR2 SNEGSKA (reference sequence). The ends lost 6 bases at V and 4 bases at J; junction bases unmatched: 10. The CDR3 is CSATDGTGLYEQYF. CDR3 nucleotides: TGCAGTGCCACTGATGGGACAGGGTTATACGAGCAGTACTTC.

This clonotype was counted ten times or more. This rearrangement joins TRBV20-1 to TRBJ1-5; D gene unclear. V was pared by 3 bases and J by 3 bases, with 9 bases between. The germline V gene has CDR1 DFQATT and CDR2 SNEGSKA (reference sequence). CDR3 length equals 13 residues. CDR3 sequence: CSARGQYNQPQHF. The DNA of the CDR3 is TGCAGTGCTAGGGGCCAGTACAATCAGCCCCAGCATTTT.

V is TRBV6-1 and J is TRBJ2-7; D is uncertain. Trimming shortened V by 1 base and J by 0 bases, and 10 bases separated the two germline ends. CDR3 length: 15 amino acids. Germline V gene sequence: CDR1 MNHNS, CDR2 SASEGT. The CDR3 region is CASSEVVGYSYEQYF. In DNA, the CDR3 is TGTGCCAGCAGTGAAGTTGTGGGATACTCCTACGAGCAGTACTTC.

On this clonotype itself: With a much larger clone just one base away, this may be a read error. This chain connects TRBV2 to TRBJ1-6, with D tentatively TRBD1 (5 bases). The germline gives CDR1 SNHLY, CDR2 FYNNEI. The germline V and J ends were trimmed by 1 base and 5 bases, with 12 bases remaining between them. This CDR3 has 16 residues. The CDR3: CASSEELGPNNSPLHF. DNA of the CDR3: TGTGCCAGCAGTGAAGAGTTGGGGCCGAATAATTCACCCCTCCACTTT.

The chain links TRBV7-2 to TRBJ1-1; the D gene is possibly TRBD1 (6 bases). Per the germline V gene, CDR1 is SGHTA and CDR2 is FQGNSA. This CDR3 is 13 amino acids long. Trimming stripped 8 bases from V and 6 bases from J, with 16 bases between. The CDR3 DNA is TGTGCCAGCCGGACGGCAGGGGACCCTGAAGCTTTCTTT. This translates into CASRTAGDPEAFF.

In this sample, this clonotype turned up many times. This chain links TRBV12-3 or TRBV12-4 with TRBJ2-6; 11 positions match TRBD1. Trimming took 2 bases from V and 5 from J; bases not matched to a gene: 5. This CDR3 spans 17 amino acids. The CDR3 is CASSLWTGGRRANVLTF. In nucleotides, the CDR3 is TGTGCCAGCAGTTTATGGACAGGGGGCCGTCGGGCCAACGTCCTGACTTTC.

This clonotype was detected many times. The V gene is TRBV19, the J gene TRBJ1-1; D may be TRBD1 (6 bases). Germline CDR1 is LNHDA and CDR2 is SQIVND (reference sequence). The CDR3 sequence is 15 residues long. Trimming removed 1 base at V and 5 bases at J, with 14 bases between. The CDR3 bases are TGTGCCAGTAGTATAGTTGTGTGGGGGGCGACTGAAGCTTTCTTT. It is translated as CASSIVVWGATEAFF.